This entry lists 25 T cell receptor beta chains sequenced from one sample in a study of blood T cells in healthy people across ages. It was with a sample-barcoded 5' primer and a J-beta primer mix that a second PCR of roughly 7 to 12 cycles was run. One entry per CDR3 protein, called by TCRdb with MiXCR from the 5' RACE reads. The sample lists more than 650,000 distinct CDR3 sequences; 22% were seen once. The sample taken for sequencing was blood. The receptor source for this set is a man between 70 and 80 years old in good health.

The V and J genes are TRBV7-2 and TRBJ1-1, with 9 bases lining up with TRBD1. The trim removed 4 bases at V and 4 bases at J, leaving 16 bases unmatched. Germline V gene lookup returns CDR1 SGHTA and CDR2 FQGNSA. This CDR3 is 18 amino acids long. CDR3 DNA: TGTGCCAGCAGCTCTTGGGACAGGGCCTCAAAAGGGTCCACTGAAGCTTTCTTT. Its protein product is CASSSWDRASKGSTEAFF.

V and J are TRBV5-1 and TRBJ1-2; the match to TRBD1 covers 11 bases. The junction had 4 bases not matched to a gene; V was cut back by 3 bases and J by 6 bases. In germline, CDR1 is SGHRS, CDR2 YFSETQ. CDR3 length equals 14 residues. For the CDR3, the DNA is TGCGCCAGCAGCTCGGACAGGGGGCGTAATGGCTACACCTTC. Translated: CASSSDRGRNGYTF.

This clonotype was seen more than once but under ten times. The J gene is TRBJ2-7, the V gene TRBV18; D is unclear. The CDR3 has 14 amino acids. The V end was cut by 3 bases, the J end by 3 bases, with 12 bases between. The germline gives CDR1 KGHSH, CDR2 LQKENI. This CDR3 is CASSPSDGDYEQYV. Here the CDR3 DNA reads TGTGCCAGCTCACCGTCGGACGGAGACTACGAGCAGTACGTC.

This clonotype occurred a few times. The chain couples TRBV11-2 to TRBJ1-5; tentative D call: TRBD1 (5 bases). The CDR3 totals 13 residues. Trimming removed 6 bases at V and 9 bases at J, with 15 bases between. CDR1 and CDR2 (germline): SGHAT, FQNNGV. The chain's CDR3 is CASSVDGGMPQHF. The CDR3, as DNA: TGTGCCAGCAGTGTGGATGGGGGAATGCCCCAGCATTTT.

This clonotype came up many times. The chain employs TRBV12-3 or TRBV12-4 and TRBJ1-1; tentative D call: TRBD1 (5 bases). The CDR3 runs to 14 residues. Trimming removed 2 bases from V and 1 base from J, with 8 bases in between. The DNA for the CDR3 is TGTGCCAGCAGTTTAAGCGGGACGAACACTGAAGCTTTCTTT. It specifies CASSLSGTNTEAFF.

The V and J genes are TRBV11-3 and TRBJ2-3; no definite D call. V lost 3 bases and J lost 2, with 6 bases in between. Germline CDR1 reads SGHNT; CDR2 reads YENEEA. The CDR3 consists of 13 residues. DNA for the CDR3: TGTGCCAGCAGCTTCCAATACACAGATACGCAGTATTTT. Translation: CASSFQYTDTQYF.

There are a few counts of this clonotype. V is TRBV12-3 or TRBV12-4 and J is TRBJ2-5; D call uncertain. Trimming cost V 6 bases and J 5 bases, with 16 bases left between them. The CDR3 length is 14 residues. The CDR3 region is CASSTDGEEETQYF. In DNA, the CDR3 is TGTGCCAGCAGCACCGACGGCGAGGAGGAGACCCAGTACTTC.

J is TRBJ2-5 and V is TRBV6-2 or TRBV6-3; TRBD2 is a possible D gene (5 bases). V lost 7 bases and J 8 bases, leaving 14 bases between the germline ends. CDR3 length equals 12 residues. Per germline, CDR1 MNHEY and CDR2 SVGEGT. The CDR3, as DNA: TGTGCCAGCATCGGGAACGGGCCAACCCAGTACTTC. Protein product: CASIGNGPTQYF.

The CDR3 region has the DNA TGTGCCAGCAGCTCCCAGGGGGACGGCGCAGATACGCAGTATTTT. Translation: CASSSQGDGADTQYF. The genes are TRBV7-9 and TRBJ2-3; TRBD1 aligns across 7 bases. Trimming removed 4 bases from V and 4 bases from J; junction bases left unmatched: 8. The germline V gene encodes CDR1 SEHNR and CDR2 FQNEAQ (reference sequence). The length of the CDR3 is 15 residues.

CDR3 sequence reads: CSARMRGDGYTF. The CDR3 nucleotides are TGCAGTGCAAGGATGAGGGGGGATGGCTACACCTTC. The V call is TRBV20-1, the J call TRBJ1-2; maybe TRBD1 (6 bases). This CDR3 is 12 amino acids long. The V and J ends lost 6 bases and 6 bases respectively, with 14 bases between them. Germline values: CDR1 DFQATT, CDR2 SNEGSKA (reference sequence).

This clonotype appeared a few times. The DNA for the CDR3 is TGCGCCAGCAGCGGAAGGACTAGCGGGGCTCCATCCGGAAATGAGCAGTTCTTC. Encoded protein: CASSGRTSGAPSGNEQFF. The chain recombines TRBV5-1 with TRBJ2-1, with TRBD2 identical over 12 bases. Germline V gives CDR1 SGHRS, CDR2 YFSETQ. V was pared by 4 bases and J by 7 bases, with 15 bases of the junction left unmatched. The CDR3 is made up of 18 amino acids.

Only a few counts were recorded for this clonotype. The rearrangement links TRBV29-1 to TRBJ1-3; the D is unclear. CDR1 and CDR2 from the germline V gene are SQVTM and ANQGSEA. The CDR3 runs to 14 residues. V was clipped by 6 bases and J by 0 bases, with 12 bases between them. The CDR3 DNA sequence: TGCAGCGTACAGCGGGATTACTCTGGAAACACCATATATTTT. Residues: CSVQRDYSGNTIYF.

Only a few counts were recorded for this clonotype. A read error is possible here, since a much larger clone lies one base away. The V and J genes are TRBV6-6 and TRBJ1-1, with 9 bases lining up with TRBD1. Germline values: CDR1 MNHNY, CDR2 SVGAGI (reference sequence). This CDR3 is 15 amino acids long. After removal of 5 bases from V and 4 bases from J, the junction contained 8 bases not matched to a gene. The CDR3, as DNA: TGTGCCAGCAGTCCCCGGGACAGGGCGGGCACTGAAGCTTTCTTT. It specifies CASSPRDRAGTEAFF.

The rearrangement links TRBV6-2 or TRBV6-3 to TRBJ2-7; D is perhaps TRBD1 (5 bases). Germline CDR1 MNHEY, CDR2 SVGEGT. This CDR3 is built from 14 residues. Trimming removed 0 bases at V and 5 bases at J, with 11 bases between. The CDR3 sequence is CASSYSSGLDEQYV. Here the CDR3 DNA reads TGTGCCAGCAGTTACTCGTCAGGGCTGGACGAGCAGTACGTC.

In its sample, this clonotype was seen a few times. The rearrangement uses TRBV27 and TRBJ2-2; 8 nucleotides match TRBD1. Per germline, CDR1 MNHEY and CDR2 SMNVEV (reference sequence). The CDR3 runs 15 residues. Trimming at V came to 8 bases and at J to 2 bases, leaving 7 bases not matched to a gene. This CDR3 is CASQRDRINTGELFF. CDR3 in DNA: TGTGCCAGCCAGAGGGACAGGATAAACACCGGGGAGCTGTTTTTT.

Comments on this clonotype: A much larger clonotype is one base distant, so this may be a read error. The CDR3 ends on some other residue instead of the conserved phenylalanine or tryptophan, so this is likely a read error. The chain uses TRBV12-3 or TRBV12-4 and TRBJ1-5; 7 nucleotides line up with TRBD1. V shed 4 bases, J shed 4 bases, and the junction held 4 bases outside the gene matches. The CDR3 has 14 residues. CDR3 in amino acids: CASSSWDSNQPQHL. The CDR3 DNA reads TGTGCCAGCAGTTCCTGGGACAGTAATCAGCCCCAGCATTTG.

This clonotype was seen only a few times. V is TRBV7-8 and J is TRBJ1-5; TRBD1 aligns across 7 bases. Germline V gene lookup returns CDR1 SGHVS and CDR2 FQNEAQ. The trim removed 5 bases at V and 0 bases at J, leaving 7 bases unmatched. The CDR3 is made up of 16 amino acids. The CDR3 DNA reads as TGTGCCAGCAGCCCTAACAGGGGCTATAGCAATCAGCCCCAGCATTTT. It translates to CASSPNRGYSNQPQHF.

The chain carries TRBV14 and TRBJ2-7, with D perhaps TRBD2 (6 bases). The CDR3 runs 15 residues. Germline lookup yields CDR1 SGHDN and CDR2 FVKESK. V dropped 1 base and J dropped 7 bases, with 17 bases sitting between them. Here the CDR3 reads CASSQGNLGGMEQYF. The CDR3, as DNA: TGTGCCAGCAGCCAAGGCAATTTGGGGGGAATGGAGCAGTACTTC.

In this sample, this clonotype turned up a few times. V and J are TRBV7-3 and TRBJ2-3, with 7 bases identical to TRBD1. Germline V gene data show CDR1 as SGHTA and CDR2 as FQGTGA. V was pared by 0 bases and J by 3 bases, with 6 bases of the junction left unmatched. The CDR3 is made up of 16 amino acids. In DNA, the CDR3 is TGTGCCAGCAGCTTAACCTTACAGGGGACAACAGATACGCAGTATTTT. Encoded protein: CASSLTLQGTTDTQYF. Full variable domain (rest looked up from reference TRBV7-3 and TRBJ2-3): GAGVSQTPSNKVTEKGKYVELRCDPISGHTALYWYRQSLGQGPEFLIYFQGTGAADDSGLPNDRFFAVRPEGSVSTLKIQRTERGDSAVYLCASSLTLQGTTDTQYFGPGTRLTVL.

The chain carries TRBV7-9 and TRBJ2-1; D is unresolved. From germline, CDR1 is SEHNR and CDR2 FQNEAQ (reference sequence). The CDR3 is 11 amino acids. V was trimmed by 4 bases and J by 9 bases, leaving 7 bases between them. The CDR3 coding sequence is TGTGCCAGCAGCTCTAGTAGTGAGCAGTTCTTC. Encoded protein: CASSSSSEQFF.

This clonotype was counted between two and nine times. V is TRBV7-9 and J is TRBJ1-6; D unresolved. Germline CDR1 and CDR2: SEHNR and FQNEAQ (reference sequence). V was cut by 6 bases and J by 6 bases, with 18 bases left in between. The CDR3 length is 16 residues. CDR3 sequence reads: CASRGSWEDINSPLHF. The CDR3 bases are TGTGCCAGCAGGGGGAGTTGGGAAGATATTAATTCACCCCTCCACTTT.

CDR3 in amino acids: CASSVGVGSTDTQYF. CDR3 sequence (DNA): TGTGCCAGCAGCGTAGGGGTGGGAAGCACAGATACGCAGTATTTT. The chain uses TRBV9 and TRBJ2-3; D gene unclear. CDR1 is SGDLS, CDR2 YYNGEE, per germline. The CDR3 extends over 15 amino acids. Trimming cost V 0 bases and J 0 bases, with 8 bases left between them.

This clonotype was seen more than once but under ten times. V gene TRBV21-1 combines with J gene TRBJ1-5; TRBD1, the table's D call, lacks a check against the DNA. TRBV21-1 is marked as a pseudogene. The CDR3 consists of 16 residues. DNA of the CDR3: TGTGCCAGCAGCACCCGACAGGCTCCCGGCAATCAGCCCCAGCATTTT. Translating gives CASSTRQAPGNQPQHF.

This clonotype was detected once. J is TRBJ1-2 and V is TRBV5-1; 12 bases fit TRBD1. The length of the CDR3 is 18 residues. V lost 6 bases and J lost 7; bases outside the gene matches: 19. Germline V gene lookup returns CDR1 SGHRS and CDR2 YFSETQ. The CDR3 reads CASNSSPGQGAAGSGYTF. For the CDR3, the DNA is TGCGCCAGCAACTCATCCCCGGGACAGGGGGCCGCCGGGTCTGGCTACACCTTC.

The CDR3 here is CATKDRARYEQYF. The CDR3 nucleotides are TGTGCCACAAAGGACAGGGCGCGGTACGAGCAGTACTTC. V is TRBV28 and J is TRBJ2-7, with 8 nucleotides matching TRBD1. Germline CDR1 reads MDHEN; CDR2 reads SYDVKM. V shed 10 bases, J shed 4 bases, and the junction held 9 bases outside the gene matches. CDR3 length: 13 amino acids.